The T cell receptor (beta chain) under discussion was sequenced for a study of blood T cell repertoires in COVID-19. Study background: From T cells, B-cell-depleted T cells, or PBMCs came the material, which was cDNA or gDNA.

Data came from immunoSEQ multiplex PCR; TCRdb stores just in-frame clones and leaves some out. The table includes fewer than 250,000 clones, around 82% detected once. V was clipped by 4 bases and J by 5 bases, with 11 bases between them. This CDR3 has 13 residues. From germline, CDR1 is MNHEY and CDR2 SVGAGI. The sequenced sample was peripheral blood. This clonotype originated in a woman between 40 and 55 years old with acute or convalescent COVID-19. The chain links TRBV6-5 to TRBJ1-2, with D hard to call. The CDR3 nucleotides are TGTGCCAGCAGTTTAACAGAAAAATATGGCTACACCTTC. Protein product: CASSLTEKYGYTF.